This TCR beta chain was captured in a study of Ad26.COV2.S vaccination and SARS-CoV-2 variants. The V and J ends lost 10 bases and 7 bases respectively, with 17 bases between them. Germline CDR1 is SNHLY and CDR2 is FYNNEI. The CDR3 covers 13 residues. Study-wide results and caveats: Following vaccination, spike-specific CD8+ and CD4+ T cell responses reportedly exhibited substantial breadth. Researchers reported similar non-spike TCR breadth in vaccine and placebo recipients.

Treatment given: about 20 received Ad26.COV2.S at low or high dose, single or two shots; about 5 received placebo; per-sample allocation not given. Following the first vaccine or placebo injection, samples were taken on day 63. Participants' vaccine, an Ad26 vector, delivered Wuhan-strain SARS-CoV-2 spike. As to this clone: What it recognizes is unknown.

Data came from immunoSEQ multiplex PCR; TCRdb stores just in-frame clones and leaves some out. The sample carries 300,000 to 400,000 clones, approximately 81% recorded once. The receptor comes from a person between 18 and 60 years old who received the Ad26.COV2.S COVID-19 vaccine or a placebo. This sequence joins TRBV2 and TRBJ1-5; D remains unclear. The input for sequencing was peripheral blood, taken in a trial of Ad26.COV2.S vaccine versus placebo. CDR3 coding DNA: TGTGCCACAAACGCTCAATCGGGCCAGCCCCAGCATTTT. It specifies CATNAQSGQPQHF.